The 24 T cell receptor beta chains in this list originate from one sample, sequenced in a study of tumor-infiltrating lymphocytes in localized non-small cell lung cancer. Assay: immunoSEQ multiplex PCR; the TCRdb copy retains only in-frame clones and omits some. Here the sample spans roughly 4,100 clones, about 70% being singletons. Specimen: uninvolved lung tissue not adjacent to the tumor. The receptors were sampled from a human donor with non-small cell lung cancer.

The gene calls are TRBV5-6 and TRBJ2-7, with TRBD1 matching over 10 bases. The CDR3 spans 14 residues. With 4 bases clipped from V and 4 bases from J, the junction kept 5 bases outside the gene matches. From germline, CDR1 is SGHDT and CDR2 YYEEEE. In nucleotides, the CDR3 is TGTGCCAGCAGCGGGACAGGGGATTATTACGAGCAGTACTTC. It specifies CASSGTGDYYEQYF.

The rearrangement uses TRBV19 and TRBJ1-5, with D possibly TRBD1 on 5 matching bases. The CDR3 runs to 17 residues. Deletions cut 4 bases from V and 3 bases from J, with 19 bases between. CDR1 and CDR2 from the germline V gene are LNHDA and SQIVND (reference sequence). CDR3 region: CASSTLSMRGANQPQHF. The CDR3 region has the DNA TGTGCCAGTAGTACGCTATCAATGAGGGGAGCCAATCAGCCCCAGCATTTT.

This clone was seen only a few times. CDR3 residues: CASSAQGAPNQPQHF. The CDR3, as DNA: TGCGCCAGCAGCGCGCAGGGTGCCCCCAATCAGCCCCAGCATTTT. The rearrangement links TRBV5-1 to TRBJ1-5; perhaps TRBD1 as D (5 bases). The CDR3 is 15 residues long. Germline V gene lookup returns CDR1 SGHRS and CDR2 YFSETQ. With 4 bases removed from V and 3 bases from J, the gap between germline ends came to 14 bases.

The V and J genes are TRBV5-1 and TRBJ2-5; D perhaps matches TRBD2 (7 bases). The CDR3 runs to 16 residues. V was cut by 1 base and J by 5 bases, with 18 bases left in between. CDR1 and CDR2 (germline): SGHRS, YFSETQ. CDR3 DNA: TGCGCCAGCAGCTTGACAGTGGGGGGGGCTGGGGAGACCCAGTACTTC. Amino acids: CASSLTVGGAGETQYF.

DNA of the CDR3: TGTGCCAGCAGCTTCGACAAGGGAGTTGGAGAGACCCAGTACTTC. Amino acids: CASSFDKGVGETQYF. The chain carries TRBV7-2 and TRBJ2-5, with D tentatively TRBD2 (5 bases). Between the trimmed V and J ends, which lost 3 bases and 4 bases, there was a span of 15 bases. This CDR3 is built from 15 residues. CDR1 SGHTA and CDR2 FQGNSA come from the germline V gene.

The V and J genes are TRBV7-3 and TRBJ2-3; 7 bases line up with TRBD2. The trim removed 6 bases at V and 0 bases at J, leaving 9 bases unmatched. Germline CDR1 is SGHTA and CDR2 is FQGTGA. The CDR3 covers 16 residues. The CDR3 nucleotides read TGTGCCAGCAGTTCCCTGGGGGGGTTTAGCACAGATACGCAGTATTTT. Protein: CASSSLGGFSTDTQYF.

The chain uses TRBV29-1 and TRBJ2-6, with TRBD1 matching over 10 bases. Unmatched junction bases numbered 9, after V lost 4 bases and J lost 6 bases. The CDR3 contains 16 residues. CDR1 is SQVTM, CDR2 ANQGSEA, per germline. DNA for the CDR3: TGCAGCGTTGCCATAGCCGGGACAGGGGTGGCCAACGTCCTGACTTTC. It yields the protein CSVAIAGTGVANVLTF.

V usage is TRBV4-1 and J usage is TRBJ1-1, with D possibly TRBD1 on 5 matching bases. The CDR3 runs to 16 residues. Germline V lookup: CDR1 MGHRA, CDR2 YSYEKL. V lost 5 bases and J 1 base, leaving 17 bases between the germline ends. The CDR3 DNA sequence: TGCGCCAGCAGCACCCACTCAGGGTATGGGAACACTGAAGCTTTCTTT. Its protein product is CASSTHSGYGNTEAFF.

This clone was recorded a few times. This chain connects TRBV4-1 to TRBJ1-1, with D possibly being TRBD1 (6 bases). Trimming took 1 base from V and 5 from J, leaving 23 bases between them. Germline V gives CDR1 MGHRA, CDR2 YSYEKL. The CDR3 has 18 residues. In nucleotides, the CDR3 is TGCGCCAGCAGCCAAGTGTGGGGGGCCCCGGGGGGTCGGACTGAAGCTTTCTTT. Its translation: CASSQVWGAPGGRTEAFF.

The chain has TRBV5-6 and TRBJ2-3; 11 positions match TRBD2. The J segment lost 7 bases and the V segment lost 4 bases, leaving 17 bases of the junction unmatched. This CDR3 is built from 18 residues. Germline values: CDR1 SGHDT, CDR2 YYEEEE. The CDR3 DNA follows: TGTGCCAGCAGCCAAGGACTAGCGGGCAACCTAGGGGGGTATACGCAGTATTTT. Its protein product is CASSQGLAGNLGGYTQYF.

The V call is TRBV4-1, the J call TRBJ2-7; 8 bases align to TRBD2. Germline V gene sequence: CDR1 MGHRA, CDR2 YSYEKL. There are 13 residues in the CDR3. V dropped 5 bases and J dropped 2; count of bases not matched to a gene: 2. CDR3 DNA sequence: TGCGCCAGCAGCTCGACTAGCGCCTACGAGCAGTACTTC. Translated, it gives CASSSTSAYEQYF.

The CDR3 nucleotides are TGTGCCAGCAGTTCCACTAGCGGGGGGTACAATGAGCAGTTCTTC. It encodes CASSSTSGGYNEQFF. The chain is built from TRBV6-6 and TRBJ2-1; 12 bases are shared with TRBD2. V lost 4 bases and J lost 4; bases outside the gene matches: 2. The CDR3 is 15 residues long. Germline CDR1 is MNHNY and CDR2 is SVGAGI (reference sequence).

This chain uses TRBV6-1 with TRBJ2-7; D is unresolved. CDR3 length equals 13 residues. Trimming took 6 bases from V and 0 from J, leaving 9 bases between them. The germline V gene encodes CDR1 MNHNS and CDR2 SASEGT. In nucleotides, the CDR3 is TGTGCCAGCAGCCCCACCTTCTCCTACGAGCAGTACTTC. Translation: CASSPTFSYEQYF.

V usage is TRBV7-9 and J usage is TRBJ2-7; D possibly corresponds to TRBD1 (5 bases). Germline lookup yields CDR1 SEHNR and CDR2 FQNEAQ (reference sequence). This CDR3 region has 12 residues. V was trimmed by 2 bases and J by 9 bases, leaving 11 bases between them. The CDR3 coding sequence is TGTGCCAGCAGCTTATCCCTACAGGCGCAGTACTTC. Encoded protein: CASSLSLQAQYF. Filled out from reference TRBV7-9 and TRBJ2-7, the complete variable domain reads DTGVSQNPRHKITKRGQNVTFRCDPISEHNRLYWYRQTLGQGPEFLTYFQNEAQLEKSRLLSDRFSAERPKGSFSTLEIQRTEQGDSAMYLCASSLSLQAQYFGPGTRLTVT.

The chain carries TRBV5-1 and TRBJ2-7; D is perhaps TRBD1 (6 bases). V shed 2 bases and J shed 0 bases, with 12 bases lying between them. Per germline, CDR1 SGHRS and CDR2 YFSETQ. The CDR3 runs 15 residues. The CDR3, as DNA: TGCGCCAGCAGCTTCATCTCGGACAGCTCCTACGAGCAGTACTTC. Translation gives CASSFISDSSYEQYF.

Here the CDR3 DNA reads TGTGCCAGCAGCGTACTGGACAGTGCCATAACCTACAATGAGCAGTTCTTC. This sequence encodes CASSVLDSAITYNEQFF. The chain employs TRBV9 and TRBJ2-1; D possibly corresponds to TRBD1 (6 bases). This CDR3 is built from 17 residues. Per germline, CDR1 SGDLS and CDR2 YYNGEE. Trimming took 1 base from V and 2 from J, leaving 16 bases between them. The full variable domain, with the rest looked up from reference TRBV9 and TRBJ2-1, is DSGVTQTPKHLITATGQRVTLRCSPRSGDLSVYWYQQSLDQGLQFLIQYYNGEERAKGNILERFSAQQFPDLHSELNLSSLELGDSALYFCASSVLDSAITYNEQFFGPGTRLTVL.

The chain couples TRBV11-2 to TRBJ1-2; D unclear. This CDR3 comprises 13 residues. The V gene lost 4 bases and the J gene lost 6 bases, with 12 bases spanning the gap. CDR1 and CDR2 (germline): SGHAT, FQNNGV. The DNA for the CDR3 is TGTGCCAGCAGCTATCAGTGGAGTAATGGCTACACCTTC. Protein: CASSYQWSNGYTF. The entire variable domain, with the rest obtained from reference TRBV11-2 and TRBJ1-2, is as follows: EAGVAQSPRYKIIEKRQSVAFWCNPISGHATLYWYQQILGQGPKLLIQFQNNGVVDDSQLPKDRFSAERLKGVDSTLKIQPAKLEDSAVYLCASSYQWSNGYTFGSGTRLTVV.

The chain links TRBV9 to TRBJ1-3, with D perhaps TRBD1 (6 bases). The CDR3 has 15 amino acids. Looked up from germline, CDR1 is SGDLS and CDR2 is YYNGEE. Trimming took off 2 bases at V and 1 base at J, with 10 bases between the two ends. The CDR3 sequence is CASSVSDSSGNTIYF. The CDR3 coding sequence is TGTGCCAGCAGCGTGTCGGACAGTTCTGGAAACACCATATATTTT.

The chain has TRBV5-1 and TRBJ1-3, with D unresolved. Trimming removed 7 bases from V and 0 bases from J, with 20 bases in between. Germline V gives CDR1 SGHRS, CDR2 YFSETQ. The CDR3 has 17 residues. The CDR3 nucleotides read TGCGCCAGCGAATCTGGGCAGCCAAGCGCCTCTGGAAACACCATATATTTT. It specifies CASESGQPSASGNTIYF.

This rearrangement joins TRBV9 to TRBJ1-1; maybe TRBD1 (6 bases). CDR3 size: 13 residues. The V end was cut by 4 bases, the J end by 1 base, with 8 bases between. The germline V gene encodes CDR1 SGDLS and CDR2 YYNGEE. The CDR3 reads CASSLTGNTEAFF. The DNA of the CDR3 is TGTGCCAGCAGCCTGACAGGGAACACTGAAGCTTTCTTT.

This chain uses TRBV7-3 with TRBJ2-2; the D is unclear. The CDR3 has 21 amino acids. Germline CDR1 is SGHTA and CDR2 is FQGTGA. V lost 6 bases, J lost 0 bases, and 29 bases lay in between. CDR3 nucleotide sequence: TGTGCCAGCAGTTCTCGAAATGCCCAACAGACAACCTTAACGAACACCGGGGAGCTGTTTTTT. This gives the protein CASSSRNAQQTTLTNTGELFF. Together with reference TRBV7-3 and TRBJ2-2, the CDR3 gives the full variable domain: GAGVSQTPSNKVTEKGKYVELRCDPISGHTALYWYRQSLGQGPEFLIYFQGTGAADDSGLPNDRFFAVRPEGSVSTLKIQRTERGDSAVYLCASSSRNAQQTTLTNTGELFFGEGSRLTVL.

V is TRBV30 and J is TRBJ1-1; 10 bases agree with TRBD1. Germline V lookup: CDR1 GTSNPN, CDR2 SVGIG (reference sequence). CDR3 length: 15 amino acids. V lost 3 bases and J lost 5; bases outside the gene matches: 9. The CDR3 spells CAWSKKDRGRTEAFF. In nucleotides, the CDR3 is TGTGCCTGGAGCAAAAAGGACAGGGGGAGAACTGAAGCTTTCTTT.

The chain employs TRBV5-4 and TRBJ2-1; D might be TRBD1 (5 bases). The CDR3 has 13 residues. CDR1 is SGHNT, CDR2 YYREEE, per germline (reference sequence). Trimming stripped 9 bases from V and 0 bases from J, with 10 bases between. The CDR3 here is CAMDTNSYNEQFF. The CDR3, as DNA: TGTGCCATGGACACGAACTCCTACAATGAGCAGTTCTTC.

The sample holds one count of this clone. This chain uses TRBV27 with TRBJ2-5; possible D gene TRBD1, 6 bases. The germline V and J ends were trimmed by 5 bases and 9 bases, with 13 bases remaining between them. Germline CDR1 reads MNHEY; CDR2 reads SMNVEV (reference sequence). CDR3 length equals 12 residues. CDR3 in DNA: TGTGCCAGCAGTGACCCAAGGGGGTCCCAGTACTTC. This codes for CASSDPRGSQYF.